This T cell receptor (beta chain) was obtained from a study of shared clonotypes between healthy human individuals. Germline CDR1 reads MGHDK; CDR2 reads SYGVNS. V lost 5 bases, J lost 3 bases, and 10 bases lay in between. There are 14 residues in the CDR3. Profiling relied on immunoSEQ multiplex PCR, and the TCRdb table lists in-frame clones only, not all of them. The table lists approximately 2.3 million clones, approximately 95% of them singletons. This receptor was obtained from a man younger than 35 in good health. Some clones in this sample may be carry-over from other donors' samples. Input material: naive CD4+ T cells from PBMCs. Subset defined: CD45RA+ positively selected. The chain is built from TRBV25-1 and TRBJ2-2; D call uncertain. The CDR3, as DNA: TGTGCCAGCAGTAGGGAATTCGACACCGGGGAGCTGTTTTTT. This sequence encodes CASSREFDTGELFF.